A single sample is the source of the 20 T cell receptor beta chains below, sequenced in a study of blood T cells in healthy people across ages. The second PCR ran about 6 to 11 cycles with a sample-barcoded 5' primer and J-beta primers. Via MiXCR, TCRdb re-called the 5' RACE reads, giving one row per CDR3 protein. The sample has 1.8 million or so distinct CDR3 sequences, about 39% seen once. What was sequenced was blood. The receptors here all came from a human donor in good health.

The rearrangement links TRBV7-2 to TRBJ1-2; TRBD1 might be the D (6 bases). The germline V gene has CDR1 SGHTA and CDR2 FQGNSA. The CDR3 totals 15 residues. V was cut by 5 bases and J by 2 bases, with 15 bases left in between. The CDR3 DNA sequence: TGTGCCAGCAGCAAACAGGGTTACGTGAACTATGGCTACACCTTC. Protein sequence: CASSKQGYVNYGYTF.

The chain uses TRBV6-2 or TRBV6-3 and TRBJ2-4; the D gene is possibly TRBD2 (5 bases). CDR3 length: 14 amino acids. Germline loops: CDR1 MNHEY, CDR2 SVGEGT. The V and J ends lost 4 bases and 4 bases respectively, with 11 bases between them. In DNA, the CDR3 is TGTGCCAGCAGTTGCGGTGGACTTAAAAACATTCAGTACTTC. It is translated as CASSCGGLKNIQYF.

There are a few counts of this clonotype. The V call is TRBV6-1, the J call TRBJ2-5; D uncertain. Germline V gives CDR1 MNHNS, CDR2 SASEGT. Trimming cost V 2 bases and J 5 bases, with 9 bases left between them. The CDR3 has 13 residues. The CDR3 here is CASSEKGYETQYF. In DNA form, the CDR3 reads TGTGCCAGCAGTGAAAAGGGTTACGAGACCCAGTACTTC.

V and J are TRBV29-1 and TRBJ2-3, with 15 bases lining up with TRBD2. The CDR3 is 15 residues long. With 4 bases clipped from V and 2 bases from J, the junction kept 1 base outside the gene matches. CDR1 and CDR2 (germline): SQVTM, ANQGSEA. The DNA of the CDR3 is TGCAGCGTTGGGACTAGCGGGGGGGTCACAGATACGCAGTATTTT. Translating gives CSVGTSGGVTDTQYF.

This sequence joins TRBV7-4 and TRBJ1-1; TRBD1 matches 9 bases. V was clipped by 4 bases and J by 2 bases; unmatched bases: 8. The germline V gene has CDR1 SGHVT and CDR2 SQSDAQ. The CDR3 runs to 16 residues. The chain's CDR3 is CASSSETGGKNTEAFF. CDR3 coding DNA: TGTGCCAGCAGCTCCGAGACAGGGGGGAAAAACACTGAAGCTTTCTTT.

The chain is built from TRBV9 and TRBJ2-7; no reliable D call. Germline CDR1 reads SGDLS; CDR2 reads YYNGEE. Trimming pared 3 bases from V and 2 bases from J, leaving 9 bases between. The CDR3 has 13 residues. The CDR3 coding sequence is TGTGCCAGCAGCGGTCGAACTGCCTACGAGCAGTACTTC. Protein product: CASSGRTAYEQYF.

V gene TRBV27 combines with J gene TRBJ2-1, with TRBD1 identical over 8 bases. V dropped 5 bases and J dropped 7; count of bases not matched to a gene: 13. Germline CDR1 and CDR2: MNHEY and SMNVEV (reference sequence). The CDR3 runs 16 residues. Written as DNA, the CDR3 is TGTGCCAGCAGTGCCTCTAAGGGACAGGCCGAAAATGAGCAGTTCTTC. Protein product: CASSASKGQAENEQFF.

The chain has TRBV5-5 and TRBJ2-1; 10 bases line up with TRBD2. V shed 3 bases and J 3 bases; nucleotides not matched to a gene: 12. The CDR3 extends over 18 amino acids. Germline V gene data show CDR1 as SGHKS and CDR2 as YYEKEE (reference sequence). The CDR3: CASSSRAFSGGLYNEQFF. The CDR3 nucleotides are TGTGCCAGCAGCTCTCGGGCCTTTAGCGGGGGGCTCTACAATGAGCAGTTCTTC.

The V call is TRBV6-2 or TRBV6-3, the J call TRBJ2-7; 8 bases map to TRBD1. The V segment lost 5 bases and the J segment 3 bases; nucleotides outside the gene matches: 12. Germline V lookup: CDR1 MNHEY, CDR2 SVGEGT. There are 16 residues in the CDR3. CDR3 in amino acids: CASSNIPGQEFYEQYF. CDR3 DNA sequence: TGTGCCAGCAGTAACATTCCGGGACAGGAATTCTACGAGCAGTACTTC.

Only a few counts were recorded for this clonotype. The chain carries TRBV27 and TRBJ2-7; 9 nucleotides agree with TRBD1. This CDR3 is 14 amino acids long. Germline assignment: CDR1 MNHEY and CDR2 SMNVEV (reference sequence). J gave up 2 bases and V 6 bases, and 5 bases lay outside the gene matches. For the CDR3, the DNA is TGTGCCAGCAGAACGACAGGGGGAGCCTACGAGCAGTACTTC. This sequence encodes CASRTTGGAYEQYF.

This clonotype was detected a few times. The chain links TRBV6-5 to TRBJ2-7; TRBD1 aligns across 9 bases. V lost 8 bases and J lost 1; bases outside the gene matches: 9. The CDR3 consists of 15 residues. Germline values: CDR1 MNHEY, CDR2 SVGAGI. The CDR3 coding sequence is TGTGCCAGCGCAGATCGGGGACAGGGTTCCTACGAGCAGTACTTC. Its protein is CASADRGQGSYEQYF.

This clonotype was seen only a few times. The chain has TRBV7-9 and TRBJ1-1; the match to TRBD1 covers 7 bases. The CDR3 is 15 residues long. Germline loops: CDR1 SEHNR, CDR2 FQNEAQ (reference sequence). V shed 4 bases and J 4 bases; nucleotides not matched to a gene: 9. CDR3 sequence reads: CASSSNRGGTTEAFF. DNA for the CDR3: TGTGCCAGCAGCTCGAACAGGGGAGGGACCACTGAAGCTTTCTTT.

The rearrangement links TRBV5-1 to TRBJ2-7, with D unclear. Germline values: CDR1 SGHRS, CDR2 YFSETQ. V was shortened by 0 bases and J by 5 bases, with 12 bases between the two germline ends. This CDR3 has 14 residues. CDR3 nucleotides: TGCGCCAGCAGCTTGGTGAAGGGAAGGGACGAGCAGTACTTC. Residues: CASSLVKGRDEQYF.

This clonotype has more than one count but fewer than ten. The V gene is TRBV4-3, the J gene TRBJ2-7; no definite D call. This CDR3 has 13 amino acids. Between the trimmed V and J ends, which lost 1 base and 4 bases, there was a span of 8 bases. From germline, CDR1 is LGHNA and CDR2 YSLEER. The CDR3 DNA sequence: TGCGCCAGCAGCCAAGCTTTGAGGTACGAGCAGTACTTC. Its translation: CASSQALRYEQYF.

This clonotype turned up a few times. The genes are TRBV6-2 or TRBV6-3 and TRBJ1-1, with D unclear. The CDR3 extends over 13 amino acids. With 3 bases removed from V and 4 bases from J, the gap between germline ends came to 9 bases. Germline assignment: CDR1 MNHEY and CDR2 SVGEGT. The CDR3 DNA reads TGTGCCAGCAGTTATAGTGGTAGCACTGAAGCTTTCTTT. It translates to CASSYSGSTEAFF.

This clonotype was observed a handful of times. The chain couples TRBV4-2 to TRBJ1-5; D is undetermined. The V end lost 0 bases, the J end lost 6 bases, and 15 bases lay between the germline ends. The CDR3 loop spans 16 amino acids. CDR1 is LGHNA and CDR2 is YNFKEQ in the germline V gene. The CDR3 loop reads CASSQDPGGGSQPQHF. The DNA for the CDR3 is TGTGCCAGCAGCCAAGATCCCGGAGGAGGCAGTCAGCCCCAGCATTTT.

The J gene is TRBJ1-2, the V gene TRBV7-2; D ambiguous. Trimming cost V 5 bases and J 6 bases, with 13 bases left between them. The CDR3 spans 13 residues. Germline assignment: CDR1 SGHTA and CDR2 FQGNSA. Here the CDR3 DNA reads TGTGCCAGCAGCCCGGATCCAGCCGATGGCTACACCTTC. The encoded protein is CASSPDPADGYTF.

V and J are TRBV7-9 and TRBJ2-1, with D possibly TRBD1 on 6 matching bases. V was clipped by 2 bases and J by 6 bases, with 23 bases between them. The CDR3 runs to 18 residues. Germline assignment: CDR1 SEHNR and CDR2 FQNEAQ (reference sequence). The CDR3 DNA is TGTGCCAGCAGCTTATCTCTTCTTGGGGGCTACCACGGCAATGAGCAGTTCTTC. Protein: CASSLSLLGGYHGNEQFF.

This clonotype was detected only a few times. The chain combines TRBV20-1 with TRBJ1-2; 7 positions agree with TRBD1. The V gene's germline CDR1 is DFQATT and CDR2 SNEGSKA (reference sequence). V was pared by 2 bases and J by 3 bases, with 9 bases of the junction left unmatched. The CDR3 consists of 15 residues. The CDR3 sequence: CSARPYSQGDYGYTF. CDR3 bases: TGCAGTGCTAGACCGTACTCTCAGGGGGACTATGGCTACACCTTC.

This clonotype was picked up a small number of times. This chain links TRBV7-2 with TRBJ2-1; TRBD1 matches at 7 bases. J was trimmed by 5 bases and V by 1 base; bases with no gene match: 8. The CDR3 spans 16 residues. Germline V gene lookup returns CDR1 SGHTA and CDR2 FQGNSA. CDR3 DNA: TGTGCCAGCAGCTTAGGTGGACAGGCCTTTGACAATGAGCAGTTCTTC. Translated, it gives CASSLGGQAFDNEQFF.